This TCR beta chain was sequenced during a study of shared clonotypes between healthy human individuals. What CD8 memory combined were CD45RO+ cells and CCR7-negative CD45RA+ TemRA cells. Study-level points and caveats: A reduction in generation probabilities was seen for non-shared clonotypes relative to those shared by all four donors. Researchers sampled only blood; tissue repertoires likely differ.

Repertoires were generated with immunoSEQ multiplex PCR, while TCRdb's copy carries only in-frame clones and drops some. The table lists 650,000 to 700,000 clones, roughly 88% of them singletons. The CDR3 sequence is 14 residues long. Trimming left V 6 bases short and J 5 bases short, with 17 bases between. Germline CDR1 and CDR2: MNHEY and SVGAGI. Of note for this clone: Its antigen remains unidentified.

Sequencing was carried out using memory CD8+ T cells from PBMCs. Subset noted: CD45RO+ cells pooled with CCR7-negative TemRA cells. The chain joins TRBV6-5 to TRBJ2-7; D is unresolved. The TCR sequence derives from a man aged 18 to 29 in good health. Some clones in this sample may be carry-over from other donors' samples. The CDR3 loop is CASSRWTERDEQYF. DNA for the CDR3: TGTGCCAGCAGCCGCTGGACGGAACGGGACGAGCAGTACTTC.